The next 23 T cell receptor beta chains were all read from a single sample in a study of blood T cell repertoires in COVID-19. Produced via immunoSEQ multiplex PCR; TCRdb's table is partial and in-frame only. The table records tens of thousands of clones, approximately 80% of them present only once. The sample consisted of peripheral blood. The origin of the receptors is a man younger than 45 with COVID-19, enrolled during active disease.

This clone was detected only once. V and J are TRBV4-3 and TRBJ1-6; D not resolved. V was clipped by 0 bases and J by 2 bases, with 8 bases between them. The CDR3 runs to 16 residues. Germline V gene lookup returns CDR1 LGHNA and CDR2 YSLEER. In DNA, the CDR3 is TGCGCCAGCAGCCAAGAACCGGGGACCTATAATTCACCCCTCCACTTT. Its translation: CASSQEPGTYNSPLHF.

The table lists this clone with a few counts. The chain carries TRBV14 and TRBJ1-2; D is perhaps TRBD1 (6 bases). This CDR3 is 13 amino acids long. V was trimmed by 4 bases and J by 2 bases, leaving 8 bases between them. Germline V gene data show CDR1 as SGHDN and CDR2 as FVKESK. Written as DNA, the CDR3 is TGTGCCAGCAGCCCCGGGACAAACTATGGCTACACCTTC. Residues: CASSPGTNYGYTF.

About this clone itself: This sample includes further DNA sequences coding for the same CDR3. This chain uses TRBV15 with TRBJ2-3; 7 bases fit TRBD2. The CDR3 is 15 amino acids. The J segment lost 1 base and the V segment lost 0 bases, leaving 1 base of the junction unmatched. Germline CDR1 and CDR2: LNHNV and YYDKDF (reference sequence). The CDR3: CATSRELAGTDTQYF. The CDR3 region has the DNA TGTGCCACCAGCAGAGAGCTAGCGGGCACAGATACGCAGTATTTT.

CDR3: CASSYAGTSGSYEQYF. The CDR3 nucleotides are TGTGCCAGCAGTTACGCGGGGACTAGCGGGAGCTACGAGCAGTACTTC. This chain connects TRBV6-5 to TRBJ2-7, with 14 bases identical to TRBD2. Germline V gene lookup returns CDR1 MNHEY and CDR2 SVGAGI. V dropped 2 bases and J dropped 3; count of bases not matched to a gene: 3. The CDR3 has 16 amino acids.

The J gene is TRBJ2-6, the V gene TRBV19; TRBD1 matches at 10 bases. This CDR3 contains 15 residues. Germline assignment: CDR1 LNHDA and CDR2 SQIVND (reference sequence). V lost 6 bases to trimming and J lost 2 bases; unmatched junction nucleotides: 1. In DNA, the CDR3 is TGTGCCAGTAGGACAGGGGGCGCTGGGGCCAACGTCCTGACTTTC. Its translation is CASRTGGAGANVLTF. The variable domain in full, completed from reference TRBV19 and TRBJ2-6, reads DGGITQSPKYLFRKEGQNVTLSCEQNLNHDAMYWYRQDPGQGLRLIYYSQIVNDFQKGDIAEGYSVSREKKESFPLTVTSAQKNPTAFYLCASRTGGAGANVLTFGAGSRLTVL.

The chain employs TRBV24-1 and TRBJ2-1; TRBD2 matches 11 bases. The CDR3 sequence is 17 residues long. The V gene's germline CDR1 is KGHDR and CDR2 SFDVKD. Losses at the gene ends were 4 bases for V and 6 bases for J; bases not matched to a gene: 10. CDR3 sequence: CATSERSGRAWGNEQFF. In DNA, the CDR3 is TGTGCCACCAGTGAACGTAGCGGGAGGGCCTGGGGCAATGAGCAGTTCTTC.

V usage is TRBV19 and J usage is TRBJ1-5, with TRBD1 identical over 7 bases. This CDR3 is built from 15 residues. CDR1 LNHDA and CDR2 SQIVND come from the germline V gene (reference sequence). The junction had 13 bases not matched to a gene; V was cut back by 7 bases and J by 7 bases. CDR3 bases: TGTGCCAGTACCGCGGACAGGAAAAGAGGACAGCCCCAGCATTTT. The encoded protein is CASTADRKRGQPQHF.

About this clone itself: The junction differs from germline at one of its ends, possibly a read error. CDR3 nucleotide sequence: TGTGCCAGCCGTTTAAAACAGGGATGGAACACTGAAGCTTTCTTT. Its translation is CASRLKQGWNTEAFF. The gene calls are TRBV28 and TRBJ1-1; possible D gene TRBD1, 6 bases. Per germline, CDR1 MDHEN and CDR2 SYDVKM. This CDR3 contains 15 residues.

The CDR3 sequence is CASIIQGMGTEAFF. The CDR3 nucleotides are TGTGCCAGCATAATTCAGGGTATGGGCACTGAAGCTTTCTTT. This sequence joins TRBV6-5 and TRBJ1-1; possible D gene TRBD1, 5 bases. The V and J ends lost 7 bases and 4 bases respectively, with 16 bases between them. This CDR3 is built from 14 residues. Germline CDR1 is MNHEY and CDR2 is SVGAGI.

The chain joins TRBV6-5 to TRBJ2-7, with 12 nucleotides matching TRBD2. The germline gives CDR1 MNHEY, CDR2 SVGAGI. V was clipped by 4 bases and J by 12 bases; unmatched bases: 7. The CDR3 contains 13 residues. CDR3 region: CASSSSTSGRWYF. For the CDR3, the DNA is TGTGCCAGCAGTTCCTCGACTAGCGGGAGATGGTACTTC.

Sample share makes this clone medium-sized. The genes are TRBV6-2 or TRBV6-3 and TRBJ2-7, with 8 nucleotides matching TRBD2. V trimming: 0 bases; J trimming: 2 bases; junction bases outside the gene matches: 0. Germline loops: CDR1 MNHEY, CDR2 SVGEGT. The CDR3 extends over 14 amino acids. This CDR3 is CASSYSTSAYEQYF. DNA for the CDR3: TGTGCCAGCAGTTACTCGACTAGCGCCTACGAGCAGTACTTC.

V gene TRBV19 combines with J gene TRBJ2-3, with D possibly TRBD2 on 6 matching bases. The length of the CDR3 is 14 residues. V was clipped by 10 bases and J by 2 bases, with 16 bases between them. Germline V gene sequence: CDR1 LNHDA, CDR2 SQIVND (reference sequence). The CDR3: CATLPGRDTDTQYF. CDR3 in DNA: TGTGCCACCCTCCCGGGGCGGGACACAGATACGCAGTATTTT. The variable domain in full, with the rest retrieved from reference TRBV19 and TRBJ2-3, is DGGITQSPKYLFRKEGQNVTLSCEQNLNHDAMYWYRQDPGQGLRLIYYSQIVNDFQKGDIAEGYSVSREKKESFPLTVTSAQKNPTAFYLCATLPGRDTDTQYFGPGTRLTVL.

The rearrangement uses TRBV7-9 and TRBJ2-7; 11 nucleotides match TRBD2. The CDR3 loop spans 18 amino acids. V was clipped by 3 bases and J by 5 bases; unmatched bases: 15. Germline-derived CDR1 and CDR2 are SEHNR and FQNEAQ (reference sequence). The CDR3 DNA sequence: TGTGCCAGCAGCTTCGGTAGCGGGAGGGCCCATGCCCTGGACGAGCAGTACTTC. Its protein is CASSFGSGRAHALDEQYF.

The rearrangement uses TRBV28 and TRBJ1-1, with unresolved D. The CDR3 covers 16 residues. V was clipped by 3 bases and J by 2 bases, with 16 bases between them. The V gene's germline CDR1 is MDHEN and CDR2 SYDVKM. Here the CDR3 DNA reads TGTGCCAGCAGTTTTCGGCACCAAGAGGGAAACACTGAAGCTTTCTTT. This sequence encodes CASSFRHQEGNTEAFF.

The V and J genes are TRBV28 and TRBJ2-2; D ambiguous. Germline CDR1 and CDR2: MDHEN and SYDVKM. This CDR3 spans 14 amino acids. Between the trimmed V and J ends, which lost 7 bases and 0 bases, there was a span of 9 bases. The CDR3 DNA is TGTGCCAGCAAGTCCAGATCGAACACCGGGGAGCTGTTTTTT. Protein sequence: CASKSRSNTGELFF.

The CDR3 loop is CASSLFSESGYEQYF. In nucleotides, the CDR3 is TGTGCCAGCAGCTTGTTTTCTGAGTCGGGCTACGAGCAGTACTTC. This chain links TRBV5-8 with TRBJ2-7; D ambiguous. Trimming cost V 1 base and J 3 bases, with 14 bases left between them. Germline CDR1 is SGHTS and CDR2 is YDEGEE. This CDR3 spans 15 amino acids.

The chain recombines TRBV2 with TRBJ1-2, with D possibly being TRBD1 (6 bases). Looked up from germline, CDR1 is SNHLY and CDR2 is FYNNEI. Trimming stripped 3 bases from V and 8 bases from J, with 22 bases between. CDR3 length: 16 amino acids. The CDR3 region has the DNA TGTGCCAGCAGTGAGGGGGGGGCAGGGAATGTATTCGGCTACACCTTC. Translated: CASSEGGAGNVFGYTF. The full variable domain, in which reference TRBV2 and TRBJ1-2 provide the parts outside the CDR3, is EPEVTQTPSHQVTQMGQEVILRCVPISNHLYFYWYRQILGQKVEFLVSFYNNEISEKSEIFDDQFSVERPDGSNFTLKIRSTKLEDSAMYFCASSEGGAGNVFGYTFGSGTRLTVV.

The rearrangement joins TRBV24-1 to TRBJ1-5, with D unclear. The ends were cut back, 10 bases at V and 2 bases at J, with 11 bases in the middle. The length of the CDR3 is 13 residues. Germline V gene data show CDR1 as KGHDR and CDR2 as SFDVKD. CDR3: CATGAAGNQPQHF. The DNA of the CDR3 is TGTGCCACAGGCGCCGCGGGCAATCAGCCCCAGCATTTT.

The V call is TRBV30, the J call TRBJ2-1; TRBD1 matches 7 bases. V lost 3 bases to trimming and J lost 0 bases; unmatched junction nucleotides: 5. Germline assignment: CDR1 GTSNPN and CDR2 SVGIG (reference sequence). The CDR3 length is 15 residues. The DNA for the CDR3 is TGTGCCTGGAGACAGGGGCCCTTCTCCTACAATGAGCAGTTCTTC. This translates into CAWRQGPFSYNEQFF.

In its sample, this clone is medium-sized (0.01 to 0.1%). This CDR3 is also generated by other DNA sequences in the sample. The chain combines TRBV27 with TRBJ1-5; D gene ambiguous. Germline loops: CDR1 MNHEY, CDR2 SMNVEV (reference sequence). The CDR3 sequence is 13 residues long. V lost 6 bases, J lost 6 bases, and 12 bases lay in between. Here the CDR3 DNA reads TGTGCCAGCAGGCGTCAAGGAGGTCAGCCCCAGCATTTT. It specifies CASRRQGGQPQHF.

The chain links TRBV30 to TRBJ2-7, with D perhaps TRBD1 (7 bases). Looked up from germline, CDR1 is GTSNPN and CDR2 is SVGIG (reference sequence). V was shortened by 0 bases and J by 2 bases, with 14 bases between the two germline ends. This CDR3 region has 15 residues. CDR3 in DNA: TGTGCCTGGAGTGTAGCCAGGGGGGACCCCTACGAGCAGTACTTC. Translated: CAWSVARGDPYEQYF.

The chain employs TRBV7-3 and TRBJ2-7; D unclear. The CDR3 runs to 12 residues. Trimming removed 5 bases at V and 5 bases at J, with 10 bases between. Germline V gene sequence: CDR1 SGHTA, CDR2 FQGTGA. CDR3 region: CASSHPGNEQYF. The CDR3 coding sequence is TGTGCCAGCAGCCACCCAGGAAACGAGCAGTACTTC.

The chain combines TRBV6-2 or TRBV6-3 with TRBJ2-7, with 14 bases aligning to TRBD2. Per germline, CDR1 MNHEY and CDR2 SVGEGT. V shed 6 bases and J 4 bases; nucleotides not matched to a gene: 11. The CDR3 runs 17 residues. CDR3 nucleotide sequence: TGTGCCAGCAGCACCCCGGCTCGACTAGCGGGAGGGTACGAGCAGTACTTC. It translates to CASSTPARLAGGYEQYF.